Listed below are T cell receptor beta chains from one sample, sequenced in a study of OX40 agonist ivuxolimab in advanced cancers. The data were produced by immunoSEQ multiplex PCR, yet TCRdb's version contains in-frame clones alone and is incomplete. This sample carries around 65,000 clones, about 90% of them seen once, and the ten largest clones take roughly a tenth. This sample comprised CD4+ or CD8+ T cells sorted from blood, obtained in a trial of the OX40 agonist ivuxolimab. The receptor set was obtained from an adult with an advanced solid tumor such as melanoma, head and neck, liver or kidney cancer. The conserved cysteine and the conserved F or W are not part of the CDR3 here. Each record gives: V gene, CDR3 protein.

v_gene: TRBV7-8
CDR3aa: ASSLGRESGETQY

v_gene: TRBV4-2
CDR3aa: ASSGSSYEQY

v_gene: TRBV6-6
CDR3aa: ASSYSSRDTGELF

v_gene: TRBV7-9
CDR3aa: ASSQAGGGTIY

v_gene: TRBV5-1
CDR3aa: ASSLQGARDEQF

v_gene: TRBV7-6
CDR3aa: ASSSRGGSSYNEQF

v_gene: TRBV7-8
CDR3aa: ASSAIGQGSGNIQY

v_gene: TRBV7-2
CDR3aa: ASSLVTGRTEAF

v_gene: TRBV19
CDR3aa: ASRYNYGYT

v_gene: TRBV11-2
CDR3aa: ASSSRRVDEKLF

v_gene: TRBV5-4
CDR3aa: ASSLEVSAYEQY

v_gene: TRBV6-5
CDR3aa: ASSYGAGGTGELF

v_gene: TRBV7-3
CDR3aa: ASSLSGEQF

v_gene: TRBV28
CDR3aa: ASSFGKTNEKLF

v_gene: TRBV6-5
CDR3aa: ASSRDRGNYGYT

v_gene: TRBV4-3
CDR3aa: ASSQSLSPGPIYEQY

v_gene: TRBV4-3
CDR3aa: ASSQDLKMGTGDRGEKLF

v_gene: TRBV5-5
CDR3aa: ASSLGTGVEQF

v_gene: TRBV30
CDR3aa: AWSVMGLNSPLH

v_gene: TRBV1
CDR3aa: TSSQKTPTRRSSYNEQF

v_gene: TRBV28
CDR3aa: ASSVGPSYEQY

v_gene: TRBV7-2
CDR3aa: ASSFVRGDTQY

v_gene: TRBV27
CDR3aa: ASPLGDYEQY

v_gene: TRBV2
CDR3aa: ASSGTSGGQETQY

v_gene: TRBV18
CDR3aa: ASSPGAAGDQPQH